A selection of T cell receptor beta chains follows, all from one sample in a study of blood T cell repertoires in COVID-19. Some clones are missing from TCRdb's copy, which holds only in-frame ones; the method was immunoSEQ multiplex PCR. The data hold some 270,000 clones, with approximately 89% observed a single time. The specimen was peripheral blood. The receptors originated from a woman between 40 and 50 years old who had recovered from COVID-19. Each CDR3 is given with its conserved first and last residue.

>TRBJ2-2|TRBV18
CASSPLSAANTGELFF
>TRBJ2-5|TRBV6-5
CASSYELAGAGETQYF
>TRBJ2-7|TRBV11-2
CASSSDRTGTKQYF
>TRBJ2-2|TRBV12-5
CASGLTLTGGRYTGELFF
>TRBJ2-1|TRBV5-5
CASSLTGGLHNEQFF
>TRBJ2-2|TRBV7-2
CASSLWASSTGELFF
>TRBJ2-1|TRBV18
CASSPQGQEGEQFF
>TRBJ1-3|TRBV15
CATSRELTGSGNTIYF
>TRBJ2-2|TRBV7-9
CASSSANRAEDTGELFF
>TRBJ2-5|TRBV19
CASSTGTGNQETQYF
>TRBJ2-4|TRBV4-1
CASSQTGTTKNIQYF
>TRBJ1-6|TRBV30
CAWTGSYNSPLHF
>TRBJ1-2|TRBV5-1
CASSADRDGYTF
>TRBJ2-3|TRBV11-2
CASSWPSGQLTDTQYF
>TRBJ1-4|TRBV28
CASSFYGRGRSNEKLFF
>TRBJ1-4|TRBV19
CASSTGLINEKLFF
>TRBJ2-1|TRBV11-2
CASSLFVGGPSNEQFF
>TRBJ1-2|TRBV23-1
CASSPQGAYGYTF
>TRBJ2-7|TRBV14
CASSHGTSWRSYEQYF
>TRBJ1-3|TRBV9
CASSVAGTHGNTIYF
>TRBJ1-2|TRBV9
CASSVWDSRSYGYTF
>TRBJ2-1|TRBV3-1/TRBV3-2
CASSQVTGAGNEQFF
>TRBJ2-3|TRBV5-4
CASSPGTSGGRSTDTQYF
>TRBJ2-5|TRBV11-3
CASTIAAPQETQYF
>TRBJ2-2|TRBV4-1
CASSQEQAGELFF
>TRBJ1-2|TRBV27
CASSQRAGVTTGYTF